This T cell receptor beta chain was identified during a study of cytotoxic CD8 clonotypes in ibrutinib-treated CLL. This table comes from immunoSEQ multiplex PCR, and its TCRdb copy is limited to in-frame clones, with some not included. The sample consists of around 77,000 clones, approximately 80% of them appearing once. Libraries of TCR beta were made from roughly 1.8 micrograms of genomic DNA that came from cryopreserved PBMCs. The sequencing here drew on PBMCs, taken at disease progression, from a patient treated with ibrutinib. This clonotype was obtained from a human donor with chronic lymphocytic leukemia.

CDR3 in amino acids: CASSTVTGFLEQYF. The CDR3 DNA sequence: TGCGCCAGCAGCACCGTCACCGGGTTTTTGGAGCAGTACTTC. V is TRBV5-1 and J is TRBJ2-7, with D uncertain. The V end was cut by 4 bases, the J end by 7 bases, with 18 bases between. Germline V CDR1 and CDR2: SGHRS, YFSETQ. This CDR3 region has 14 residues. Using reference TRBV5-1 and TRBJ2-7 for the parts outside the CDR3, the full variable domain is KAGVTQTPRYLIKTRGQQVTLSCSPISGHRSVSWYQQTPGQGLQFLFEYFSETQRNKGNFPGRFSGRQFSNSRSEMNVSTLELGDSALYLCASSTVTGFLEQYFGPGTRLTVT.